The 4 T cell receptor beta chains in this list originate from one sample, sequenced in a study of cytomegalovirus exposure and HLA in healthy donors. With 60 Vbeta and 13 Jbeta primers, the PCR was carried out. Generated by immunoSEQ multiplex PCR, the TCRdb table keeps only in-frame clones and is missing some. Altogether 150,000 to 180,000 clones are present, about 80% being singletons, with the ten largest covering about 7.1%. Sequenced material: PBMCs. These TCRs come from a woman aged 50 to 65 in good health and CMV-seropositive.

CDR3 nucleotides: TGCGCCAGCAGCTCCTACAGGGGTGACAATGTCTACGAGCAGTACTTC. Its translation is CASSSYRGDNVYEQYF. The chain links TRBV5-1 to TRBJ2-7, with 7 bases that match TRBD1. The CDR3 consists of 16 residues. The V segment lost 3 bases and the J segment 3 bases; nucleotides outside the gene matches: 12. Germline lookup yields CDR1 SGHRS and CDR2 YFSETQ.

This sequence joins TRBV5-1 and TRBJ2-3; 7 bases match TRBD2. The length of the CDR3 is 14 residues. The germline gives CDR1 SGHRS, CDR2 YFSETQ. The V segment lost 5 bases and the J segment 5 bases; nucleotides outside the gene matches: 8. The CDR3 sequence: CASRAPSGEDTQYF. In nucleotides, the CDR3 is TGCGCCAGCAGGGCCCCTAGCGGAGAAGATACGCAGTATTTT.

The sample holds a few counts of this clone. The DNA is omitted, as the CDR3 cannot be located on it reliably, and the CDR3 follows TCRdb's listing. This chain connects TRBV6-1 to TRBJ2-7; the table's D gene call, TRBD2, was not cross checked with the DNA. Germline V gene sequence: CDR1 MNHNS, CDR2 SASEGT. The CDR3 has 15 residues if both end residues are counted. The CDR3 sequence is CASSTSTSGSYEQYF.

The chain has TRBV19 and TRBJ1-5, with 8 bases matching TRBD1. J was trimmed by 7 bases and V by 8 bases; bases with no gene match: 13. This CDR3 contains 15 residues. Germline V gene data show CDR1 as LNHDA and CDR2 as SQIVND (reference sequence). The CDR3 loop is CASGPVGQGGQPQHF. CDR3 DNA: TGTGCCAGTGGTCCAGTTGGACAGGGAGGCCAGCCCCAGCATTTT.